This T cell receptor beta chain comes out of a study of CD8+CD57+ T cells in acquired aplastic anemia. Study-level background: Yields of DNA that came from sorted CD4+ and CD8+ cells averaged roughly 3.2 ug. Study findings and constraints: Between patients and controls, CD8+ Simpson's diversity did not vary significantly.

Template material for TCR beta VDJ and CDR3 profiling consisted of genomic DNA. In TCRdb, the reads were re-called with MiXCR into one record per CDR3 protein. The table lists 200,000 or so distinct CDR3 sequences, about three fifths of them singletons, with around 45% in the top ten. Note on this clonotype: Antigen unknown.

The specimen was sorted CD4+, CD8+, or CD8+CD57+ T cells (not recorded which) from PBMCs. The receptor's source is a human donor with severe aplastic anemia or a healthy control (not recorded which).

CDR3 protein: CASSLSSSSTEAFF. The CDR3 nucleotides are TGTGCCAGCAGTTTATCCTCCTCATCCACTGAAGCTTTCTTT. V gene TRBV12-3 or TRBV12-4 combines with J gene TRBJ1-1; no clear D gene. Trimming shortened V by 2 bases and J by 4 bases, and 11 bases separated the two germline ends. CDR3 size: 14 residues.